This note documents a single T cell receptor (beta chain) sequence. The sample originates from a study of blood T cell repertoires in COVID-19. Profiling relied on immunoSEQ multiplex PCR, and the TCRdb table lists in-frame clones only, not all of them. The sample holds approximately 190,000 clones, approximately 91% seen once. The CDR3 spans 15 residues. V was pared by 2 bases and J by 5 bases, with 16 bases between. Germline CDR1 SGHTA, CDR2 FQGNSA. This rearrangement joins TRBV7-2 to TRBJ2-7; D may be TRBD2 (5 bases). The sequence was obtained from a man in his sixties or seventies with active or convalescent COVID-19. Sequenced: peripheral blood. CDR3 loop: CASSLRWEAANEQYF. The DNA for the CDR3 is TGTGCCAGCAGCTTAAGGTGGGAAGCGGCGAACGAGCAGTACTTC.